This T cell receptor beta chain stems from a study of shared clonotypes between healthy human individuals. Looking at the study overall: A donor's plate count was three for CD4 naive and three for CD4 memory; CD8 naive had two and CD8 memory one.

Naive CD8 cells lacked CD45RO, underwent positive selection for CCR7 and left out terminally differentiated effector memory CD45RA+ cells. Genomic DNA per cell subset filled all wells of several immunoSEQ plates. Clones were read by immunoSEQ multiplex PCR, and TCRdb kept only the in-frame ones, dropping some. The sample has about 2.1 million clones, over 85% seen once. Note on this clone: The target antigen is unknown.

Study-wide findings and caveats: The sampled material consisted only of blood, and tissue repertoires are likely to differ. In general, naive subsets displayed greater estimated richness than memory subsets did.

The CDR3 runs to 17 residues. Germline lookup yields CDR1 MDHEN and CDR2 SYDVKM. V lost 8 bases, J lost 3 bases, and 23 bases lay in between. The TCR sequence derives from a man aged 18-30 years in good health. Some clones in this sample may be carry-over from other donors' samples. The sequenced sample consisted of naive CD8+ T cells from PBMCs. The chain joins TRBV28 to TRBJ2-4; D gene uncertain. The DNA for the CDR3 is TGTGCCAGCTCTCCTCTGCGACGGACGGGCTACAAAAACATTCAGTACTTC. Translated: CASSPLRRTGYKNIQYF.